The 11 T cell receptor beta chains below were found in one sample sequenced in a study of T cell changes during pregnancy in multiple sclerosis. Produced via immunoSEQ multiplex PCR; TCRdb's table is partial and in-frame only. The sample lists more than 65,000 clones, about nine tenths occurring once. The source was peripheral blood, collected in the first trimester of pregnancy. The receptors derive from a female donor with multiple sclerosis, enrolled in a pregnancy study.

The chain combines TRBV29-1 with TRBJ1-1; no firm D call. Per germline, CDR1 SQVTM and CDR2 ANQGSEA. The CDR3 has 13 residues. V shed 5 bases and J shed 3 bases, with 13 bases lying between them. The CDR3 loop is CSVSPYSYTEAFF. CDR3 coding DNA: TGCAGCGTTAGCCCGTATTCTTACACTGAAGCTTTCTTT. Filled out from reference TRBV29-1 and TRBJ1-1, the complete variable domain reads SAVISQKPSRDICQRGTSLTIQCQVDSQVTMMFWYRQQPGQSLTLIATANQGSEATYESGFVIDKFPISRPNLTFSTLTVSNMSPEDSSIYLCSVSPYSYTEAFFGQGTRLTVV.

This clone was found once. The chain employs TRBV11-3 and TRBJ2-5, with 7 positions matching TRBD1. Looked up from germline, CDR1 is SGHNT and CDR2 is YENEEA. J was trimmed by 3 bases and V by 4 bases; bases with no gene match: 17. The CDR3 is 18 amino acids. The CDR3 region is CASSSWTGDLGPEETQYF. The CDR3, as DNA: TGTGCCAGCAGCTCGTGGACAGGCGATTTGGGTCCGGAAGAGACCCAGTACTTC.

The V and J genes are TRBV10-3 and TRBJ1-1, with 10 bases fitting TRBD1. Trimming at V came to 4 bases and at J to 0 bases, leaving 11 bases not matched to a gene. CDR3 length: 18 amino acids. Germline-derived CDR1 and CDR2 are ENHRY and SYGVKD. CDR3 in amino acids: CAISAARDRGVMNTEAFF. The CDR3 nucleotides are TGTGCCATCAGTGCCGCGAGGGACAGGGGCGTTATGAACACTGAAGCTTTCTTT.

V gene TRBV6-1 combines with J gene TRBJ1-2; D not certain. The V end lost 3 bases, the J end lost 3 bases, and 11 bases lay between the germline ends. Germline CDR1 MNHNS, CDR2 SASEGT. This CDR3 is 14 amino acids long. The CDR3 reads CASSDVGRHYGYTF. For the CDR3, the DNA is TGTGCCAGCAGTGACGTAGGCAGGCACTATGGCTACACCTTC.

The rearrangement links TRBV11-3 to TRBJ2-5; TRBD2 matches at 13 bases. Per the germline V gene, CDR1 is SGHNT and CDR2 is YENEEA. CDR3 length: 18 amino acids. V dropped 2 bases and J dropped 2; count of bases not matched to a gene: 8. Here the CDR3 DNA reads TGTGCCAGCAGCTTAACACGGGGACTAGCGGGGAGACAAGAGACCCAGTACTTC. It codes for CASSLTRGLAGRQETQYF.

The chain combines TRBV7-2 with TRBJ2-7; 9 nucleotides line up with TRBD2. V gave up 4 bases and J gave up 9 bases; unmatched junction bases: 13. Germline values: CDR1 SGHTA, CDR2 FQGNSA. The CDR3 runs 15 residues. CDR3 in DNA: TGTGCCAGCAGCTCATCTAGCGGGGACCCTATGGGGCAGTACTTC. It yields the protein CASSSSSGDPMGQYF.

Written as DNA, the CDR3 is TGCGCCAGCAGCTTGGTTGCGGGGGCTCTCTCTGGAAACACCATATATTTT. This translates into CASSLVAGALSGNTIYF. The gene calls are TRBV5-1 and TRBJ1-3; maybe TRBD1 (6 bases). The CDR3 is 17 amino acids. Germline V gene sequence: CDR1 SGHRS, CDR2 YFSETQ. With 0 bases removed from V and 0 bases from J, the gap between germline ends came to 13 bases.

V usage is TRBV7-2 and J usage is TRBJ1-5; a possible D gene is TRBD1 (5 bases). V was cut by 1 base and J by 14 bases, with 15 bases left in between. There are 13 residues in the CDR3. CDR1 SGHTA and CDR2 FQGNSA come from the germline V gene. The CDR3 protein is CASSLGQGGEKHF. CDR3 DNA: TGTGCCAGCAGCTTAGGGCAGGGAGGGGAGAAGCATTTT.

This sequence joins TRBV6-1 and TRBJ2-5, with a weak D call TRBD2 (7 bases). Trimming stripped 10 bases from V and 3 bases from J, with 18 bases between. This CDR3 comprises 14 residues. Germline V CDR1 and CDR2: MNHNS, SASEGT. CDR3 coding DNA: TGTGCCACCTACTCGCGGGGGCCCGAAGAGACCCAGTACTTC. Amino acids: CATYSRGPEETQYF.

The gene calls are TRBV5-1 and TRBJ2-1; maybe TRBD2 (6 bases). V lost 4 bases, J lost 9 bases, and 23 bases lay in between. From germline, CDR1 is SGHRS and CDR2 YFSETQ. CDR3 length: 16 amino acids. CDR3 bases: TGCGCCAGCAGCCTAGACCCGGAGACTAGGTTTCGTGAGCAGTTCTTC. This encodes CASSLDPETRFREQFF.

V and J are TRBV30 and TRBJ1-2; no clear D gene. CDR3 length: 12 amino acids. Germline-derived CDR1 and CDR2 are GTSNPN and SVGIG (reference sequence). Trimming took off 3 bases at V and 6 bases at J, with 11 bases between the two ends. In DNA, the CDR3 is TGTGCCTGGAGCGAGATGGGCGATGGCTACACCTTC. The encoded protein is CAWSEMGDGYTF.